This T cell receptor (beta chain) was captured in a study of Ad26.COV2.S vaccination and SARS-CoV-2 variants. Study-wide findings and caveats: Marked by substantial breadth, spike-specific CD8+ and CD4+ T cell responses were reportedly seen after vaccination.

Germline V gives CDR1 SGHDT, CDR2 YYEEEE. The V and J ends lost 3 bases and 0 bases respectively, with 14 bases between them. This CDR3 is built from 16 residues. Worth noting for this clone: Its antigen is not known.

Treatment indicated: around 19 received Ad26.COV2.S at low or high dose, single or two shots; about 5 received placebo; per-sample allocation not given. Specimen acquisition occurred on day 63 following the initial vaccine or placebo injection. Profiling relied on immunoSEQ multiplex PCR, and the TCRdb table lists in-frame clones only, not all of them. The data contain fewer than 500,000 clones, roughly 90% of them singletons. Sequenced material: peripheral blood, taken in a trial of Ad26.COV2.S vaccine versus placebo. The chain employs TRBV5-6 and TRBJ2-3; no clear D gene. This receptor was identified in a person between 18 and 59 years old who received the Ad26.COV2.S COVID-19 vaccine or a placebo. CDR3 protein: CASSSRHVGSTDTQYF. The DNA of the CDR3 is TGTGCCAGCAGCTCTCGACATGTCGGGAGCACAGATACGCAGTATTTT.